These T cell receptor beta chains were read from a single sample in a study of post-analysis software for immune sequencing data. TCRdb fed the PCR reads into MiXCR, producing one record per CDR3 protein. The sample consists of about 810,000 distinct CDR3 sequences, approximately 57% of them appearing once. The sequenced material came from blood. These receptors were obtained from a girl aged 10-17 years with multiple sclerosis. CDR3s include the opening cysteine and the closing phenylalanine or tryptophan. The order of the fields is J gene, D gene, V gene, clone size, CDR3 DNA, CDR3 protein. A D gene is named only where the DNA matches it firmly. Part of the rows lack a size; the others show once, few, many or a class for expanded clones.

TRBJ2-5 | TRBD2 | TRBV4-1 | NA | TGCGCCAGCAGCCAAGTAGCGGGGGGGCAATTTTCGGAGACCCAGTACTTC | CASSQVAGGQFSETQYF
TRBJ2-3 | NA | TRBV6-6 | NA | TGTGCCAGCAGTTACTCAGGGCCCGGGTTGAGTGTTTCGCAGTATTTT | CASSYSGPGLSVSQYF
TRBJ1-5 | NA | TRBV18 | few | TGTGCCAGCTCACCCTACCGTGGGACTATAGATCAGCCCCAGCATTTT | CASSPYRGTIDQPQHF
TRBJ2-7 | TRBD2 | TRBV20-1 | NA | TGCAGTGCTAGAGACCCGGCGGGAGCGTCCTACGAGCAGTACTTC | CSARDPAGASYEQYF
TRBJ2-1 | NA | TRBV12-3/TRBV12-4 | NA | TGTGCCAGCAGTTTGTCTGCTGTGGCTGCGGAGTTCTTC | CASSLSAVAAEFF
TRBJ2-1 | TRBD1 | TRBV5-1 | once | TGCGCCAGCAGCTTGGATCGACAGGGGTACAATGAGCAGTTCTTC | CASSLDRQGYNEQFF
TRBJ2-4 | NA | TRBV7-9 | NA | TGTGCCAGCAGCGCTGGATGGACCGCAGATCACCACAAGCAGTACTTC | CASSAGWTADHHKQYF
TRBJ2-7 | TRBD2 | TRBV14 | NA | TGTGCCAGCAGCCAAGTCCGAAATAGCGGGGGGACGAGCTCCTACGAGCAGTACTTC | CASSQVRNSGGTSSYEQYF
TRBJ2-7 | TRBD1 | TRBV12-3/TRBV12-4 | NA | TGTGCCAGCAGTTTCGAACAGGGGGCCTACGAGCAGTACTTC | CASSFEQGAYEQYF
TRBJ2-5 | NA | TRBV20-1 | NA | TGCAGTGCTAGAGTGGGACGGGGAGGAGAGACCCAGTACTTC | CSARVGRGGETQYF
TRBJ2-6 | NA | TRBV7-9 | NA | TGTGCCAGCAGCTTTTTGCCTTCTGGGGCCAACGTCCTGACTTTC | CASSFLPSGANVLTF
TRBJ1-1 | NA | TRBV7-9 | NA | TGTGCCAGCAGCTTAAAGGACGCCAACACTGAAGCTTTCTTT | CASSLKDANTEAFF
TRBJ2-1 | TRBD2 | TRBV3-1 | NA | TGTGCCAGCAGCAAATCTAGCGGAGGTTCCTACAATGAGCAGTTCTTC | CASSKSSGGSYNEQFF
TRBJ2-5 | NA | TRBV12-3/TRBV12-4 | NA | TGTGCCAGCGGCCCCCAAAGTGGGGTACAAGAGACCCAGTACTTC | CASGPQSGVQETQYF
TRBJ1-1 | NA | TRBV6-5 | NA | TGTGCCAGCATAGGGCTGATTGGGACTGAAGCTTTCTTT | CASIGLIGTEAFF
TRBJ2-1 | NA | TRBV29-1 | NA | TGCAGCGTTGAATCGGGGGCTACTTACAATGAGCAGTTCTTC | CSVESGATYNEQFF
TRBJ2-1 | NA | TRBV10-3 | NA | TGTGCCATCAGTGAATACAGAGACAATGAGCAGTTCTTC | CAISEYRDNEQFF
TRBJ2-1 | TRBD1 | TRBV20-1 | few | TGCAGTGCTAGCGAATTGTTACAGGGGCAGCAGTTCTTC | CSASELLQGQQFF
TRBJ2-7 | TRBD2 | TRBV29-1 | few | TGCAGCGTCGGGACTAGCGACTACGAGCAGTACTTC | CSVGTSDYEQYF
TRBJ2-6 | NA | TRBV7-2 | NA | TGTGCCACCAAGCGGTCTCTCTCTGGGGCCAACGTCCTGACTTTC | CATKRSLSGANVLTF
TRBJ1-5 | TRBD1 | TRBV29-1 | many | TGCAGCGTTTCGGACAGGGGCAATCAGCCCCAGCATTTT | CSVSDRGNQPQHF
TRBJ1-5 | NA | TRBV15 | NA | TGTGCCACCAGCAGGGGGTTTCAGCCCCAGCATTTT | CATSRGFQPQHF
TRBJ1-2 | NA | TRBV20-1 | NA | TGCAGTGCTAGCGCAGAGGACACGGACTATGGCTACACCTTC | CSASAEDTDYGYTF
TRBJ1-2 | TRBD1 | TRBV29-1 | NA | TGCAGCGTGGACAGGGCCAACTATGGCTACACCTTC | CSVDRANYGYTF
TRBJ2-5 | NA | TRBV11-1 | NA | TGTGCCAGCAGTAGGGACCAGAGACAGACCCAGTACTTC | CASSRDQRQTQYF
TRBJ2-5 | TRBD1 | TRBV6-5 | NA | TGTGCCAGCAGTCAGGGGGCTAAAGAGACCCAGTACTTC | CASSQGAKETQYF
TRBJ2-7 | TRBD1 | TRBV6-5 | NA | TGTGCCAGCAGTTACACCACGGGACAGGGCCCCTACGAGCAGTACTTC | CASSYTTGQGPYEQYF
TRBJ2-7 | TRBD2 | TRBV12-3/TRBV12-4 | NA | TGTGCCAGCAGCCGTACTAGCGGGACTGCCGAGCAGTACTTC | CASSRTSGTAEQYF
TRBJ2-3 | TRBD1 | TRBV29-1 | NA | TGCAGCGTGAAGGGACAGCTCACAGATACGCAGTATTTT | CSVKGQLTDTQYF
TRBJ1-6 | NA | TRBV5-5 | few | TGTGCCAGCAGCACCCGGGACACACCTCGAAACTCCTATAATTCACCCCTCCACTTT | CASSTRDTPRNSYNSPLHF
TRBJ2-4 | NA | TRBV11-2 | few | TGTGCCAGCAGCTTAGGCAGGCAGGGATCCGCCAAAAACATTCAGTACTTC | CASSLGRQGSAKNIQYF
TRBJ2-7 | TRBD1 | TRBV10-3 | NA | TGTGCCATCAGTGAGTCCGACAGGGGGCGTCTAGGCGAGCAGTACTTC | CAISESDRGRLGEQYF
TRBJ2-3 | NA | TRBV27 | few | TGTGCCAGCAGTTTATATGCGGGTGTCACAGATACGCAGTATTTT | CASSLYAGVTDTQYF
TRBJ2-7 | TRBD2 | TRBV20-1 | few | TGCAGTGCTAGAGCCCTCCTAGCGGGAGGCCCCTACGAGCAGTACTTC | CSARALLAGGPYEQYF
TRBJ2-1 | TRBD1 | TRBV3-1 | NA | TGTGCCAGCAGCCGATCCGCGGGACAGGGGTACAATGAGCAGTTCTTC | CASSRSAGQGYNEQFF
TRBJ2-1 | NA | TRBV5-1 | once | TGCGCCAGCAATAGGCTGGACAATGAGCAGTTCTTC | CASNRLDNEQFF
TRBJ2-1 | TRBD1 | TRBV11-2 | NA | TGTGCCAGTAGTTCAGACAGGGGCCCTTACAATGAGCAGTTCTTC | CASSSDRGPYNEQFF
TRBJ1-5 | TRBD1 | TRBV30 | NA | TGTGCCTGGAGCCCGCTGGACAGGGTCAATCAGCCCCAGCATTTT | CAWSPLDRVNQPQHF
TRBJ2-7 | NA | TRBV6-1 | few | TGTGCCAGCAGTGCCGGGACACTACCCTCCTACGAGCAGTACTTC | CASSAGTLPSYEQYF
TRBJ2-5 | NA | TRBV29-1 | few | TGCAGCGTTTCGAGTCGGGGGCCCCAAGAGACCCAGTACTTC | CSVSSRGPQETQYF
TRBJ1-2 | NA | TRBV21-1 | few | TGTGCCAGCAGCGGCCGGGGACAGGGCCATCAGTATGGCTACACCTTC | CASSGRGQGHQYGYTF
TRBJ2-3 | TRBD2 | TRBV20-1 | few | TGCAGTGCCAATATGCCGACTAGCGGACACACAGATACGCAGTATTTT | CSANMPTSGHTDTQYF
TRBJ2-7 | TRBD2 | TRBV5-1 | few | TGCGCCAGCAGCTTGCGGTCTCTAGCGGGGTCCCCCGACGAGCAGTACTTC | CASSLRSLAGSPDEQYF
TRBJ1-2 | TRBD1 | TRBV7-9 | few | TGTGCCAGCAGCTTAGTGAGGGGGCCCCCCCACTATGGCTACACCTTC | CASSLVRGPPHYGYTF
TRBJ1-2 | TRBD1 | TRBV5-1 | NA | TGCGCCAGCAGCTATGAAGGGACAGTTACAACGATTAACTATGGCTACACCTTC | CASSYEGTVTTINYGYTF
TRBJ2-1 | NA | TRBV29-1 | NA | TGCAGCGTTGGGGGGCTTACCCCGCGCAATGAGCAGTTCTTC | CSVGGLTPRNEQFF
TRBJ1-1 | NA | TRBV29-1 | NA | TGCAGCGTGACCGGGACGGGGAACACTGAAGCTTTCTTT | CSVTGTGNTEAFF
TRBJ2-7 | NA | TRBV20-1 | NA | TGCAGTGCCATAGGTGGAGGAGCCAGCGACGAGCAGTACTTC | CSAIGGGASDEQYF
TRBJ1-5 | NA | TRBV20-1 | NA | TGCAGTGCAAGGGCGTCGGGCAATCAGCCCCAGCATTTT | CSARASGNQPQHF
TRBJ2-7 | NA | TRBV10-3 | few | TGTGCCATCAGTGAGGGGGTGATTAGCTCCTACGAGCAGTACTTC | CAISEGVISSYEQYF
TRBJ2-7 | NA | TRBV4-2 | NA | NA | CASSQDPAVVDTQYFGTRNYEQYF
TRBJ2-3 | NA | TRBV7-9 | NA | TGTGCCAGCAGCTCTAACCTACGCCAGAGGCCAGATACGCAGTATTTT | CASSSNLRQRPDTQYF
TRBJ2-7 | NA | TRBV7-9 | few | TGTGCCAGCAGTCCTCACTACGAGCAGTACTTC | CASSPHYEQYF
TRBJ2-3 | NA | TRBV20-1 | once | TGCAGTGCTAGGGAATCAGATACGCAGTATTTT | CSARESDTQYF